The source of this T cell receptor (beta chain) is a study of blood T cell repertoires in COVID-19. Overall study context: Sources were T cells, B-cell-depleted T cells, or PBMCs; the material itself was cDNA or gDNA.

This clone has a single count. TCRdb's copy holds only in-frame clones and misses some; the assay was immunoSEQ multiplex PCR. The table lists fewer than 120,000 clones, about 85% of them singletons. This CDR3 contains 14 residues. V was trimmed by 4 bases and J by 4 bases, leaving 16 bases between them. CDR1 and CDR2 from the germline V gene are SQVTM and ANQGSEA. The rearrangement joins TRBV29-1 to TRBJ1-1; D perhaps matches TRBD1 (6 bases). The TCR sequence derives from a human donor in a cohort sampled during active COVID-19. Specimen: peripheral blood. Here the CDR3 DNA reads TGCAGCGTTGTTTCAGGGATCAGGGGCACTGAAGCTTTCTTT. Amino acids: CSVVSGIRGTEAFF.